The rows below give T cell receptor beta chains drawn from one sample of a study of long-term antiretroviral therapy in people with HIV. Some clones are missing from TCRdb's copy, which holds only in-frame ones; the method was immunoSEQ multiplex PCR. The sample lists about 16,000 clones, roughly 80% occurring once. Material: unsorted PBMCs, obtained about 1.2 years before starting antiretroviral therapy. The receptors were sampled from a man younger than 45 with HIV. The CDR3 runs from the conserved cysteine through the conserved F or W. A D gene is named only where the DNA matches it firmly. Clone size is given for some rows only: seen once, a few or many times, or a class if the clone is expanded.

>TRBJ2-7|NA|TRBV15|TRBD1
CATSRERAGGYYEQYF
TGTGCCACCAGCAGAGAAAGGGCAGGGGGCTACTACGAGCAGTACTTC
>TRBJ2-7|few|TRBV11-2|NA
CASRASLSSYEQYF
TGTGCCAGCAGAGCCTCCCTGAGCTCCTACGAGCAGTACTTC
>TRBJ2-2|few|TRBV11-3|NA
CASSSLPGLSDGTGELFF
TGTGCCAGCAGCTCCCTTCCGGGACTTTCCGATGGCACCGGGGAGCTGTTTTTT
>TRBJ2-7|NA|TRBV18|TRBD1
CASSAGQGRYEQYF
TGTGCCAGCTCGGCGGGACAGGGTCGGTACGAGCAGTACTTC
>TRBJ1-3|few|TRBV30|NA
CAWSVSQFSGNTIYF
TGTGCCTGGAGTGTAAGCCAGTTTTCTGGAAACACCATATATTTT
>TRBJ2-3|NA|TRBV7-2|NA
CASSLLISGLGDTQYF
TGTGCCAGCAGCTTATTAATCTCCGGCCTTGGAGATACGCAGTATTTT
>TRBJ2-1|NA|TRBV10-3|NA
CAISGLREEQFF
TGTGCCATCAGTGGCCTACGTGAGGAGCAGTTCTTC
>TRBJ2-3|few|TRBV19|NA
CASSGGTPTDTQYF
TGTGCCAGTAGTGGTGGCACACCCACAGATACGCAGTATTTT
>TRBJ2-3|NA|TRBV7-2|TRBD1
CASSPGQGADTQYF
TGTGCCAGCAGCCCCGGACAGGGGGCAGATACGCAGTATTTT
>TRBJ2-1|NA|TRBV10-2|NA
CASSESGGSIYNEQFF
TGCGCCAGCAGTGAGTCAGGGGGGTCCATTTACAATGAGCAGTTCTTC
>TRBJ1-1|few|TRBV10-3|TRBD1
CAIKWDSMNTEAFF
TGTGCCATCAAATGGGACAGCATGAACACTGAAGCTTTCTTT
>TRBJ1-6|NA|TRBV11-1|NA
CASSLTAGGSSPLHF
TGTGCCAGCAGCTTAACTGCAGGAGGAAGCTCACCCCTCCACTTT
>TRBJ2-7|NA|TRBV11-2|NA
CASSPSYEQYF
TGTGCCAGCAGCCCTTCCTACGAGCAGTACTTC
>TRBJ2-7|NA|TRBV27|NA
CASSPLIYRGEQYF
TGTGCCAGCAGCCCCTTGATTTATAGGGGCGAGCAGTACTTC
>TRBJ2-3|NA|TRBV6-5|NA
CASRSHITDTQYF
TGTGCCAGCAGGTCCCACATCACAGATACGCAGTATTTT
>TRBJ1-6|few|TRBV27|NA
CASSPPERSPLHF
TGTGCCAGCAGTCCCCCGGAGAGGTCACCCCTCCACTTT
>TRBJ2-1|NA|TRBV18|NA
CASDAGANEQFF
TGTGCCAGTGATGCAGGGGCCAATGAGCAGTTCTTC
>TRBJ1-1|NA|TRBV5-1|NA
CASSLGWVDENTEAFF
TGCGCCAGCAGCTTGGGATGGGTAGACGAGAACACTGAAGCTTTCTTT
>TRBJ2-2|NA|TRBV19|NA
CASSIEQGSTGELFF
TGTGCCAGTAGTATAGAGCAGGGTAGCACCGGGGAGCTGTTTTTT
>TRBJ1-3|NA|TRBV6-6|NA
CASSYTGLGNTIYF
TGTGCCAGCAGTTACACAGGGTTGGGAAACACCATATATTTT
>TRBJ1-1|NA|TRBV9|NA
CASSVIQAKNTEAFF
TGTGCCAGCAGCGTAATTCAGGCCAAGAACACTGAAGCTTTCTTT
>TRBJ2-7|NA|TRBV27|NA
CASSSGATGNYYEQYF
TGTGCCAGCAGTTCGGGGGCAACAGGGAATTACTACGAGCAGTACTTC
>TRBJ2-7|NA|TRBV9|NA
CASGSDRVGYEQYF
TGTGCCAGCGGATCGGACCGCGTCGGATACGAGCAGTACTTC
>TRBJ1-6|few|TRBV19|NA
CASSIVGYSPLHF
TGTGCCAGTAGTATAGTTGGGTATTCACCCCTCCACTTT
>TRBJ1-1|NA|TRBV10-3|TRBD1
CATGRTGKNTEAFF
TGTGCCACTGGGCGGACAGGGAAGAACACTGAAGCTTTCTTT
>TRBJ2-7|NA|TRBV29-1|TRBD1
CSVEDPGQGNYEQYF
TGCAGCGTTGAAGATCCGGGACAGGGGAACTACGAGCAGTACTTC
>TRBJ2-3|NA|TRBV2|NA
CASGRGTDTQYF
TGTGCCAGCGGCAGGGGCACAGATACGCAGTATTTT
>TRBJ2-3|medium-sized|TRBV9|NA
CASSVEAGDTDTQYF
TGTGCCAGCAGCGTAGAAGCAGGGGACACAGATACGCAGTATTTT
>TRBJ1-4|once|TRBV7-2|NA
CASSPRVPGRFGNEKLFF
TGTGCCAGCAGCCCTAGGGTTCCAGGGCGGTTTGGAAATGAAAAACTGTTTTTT
>TRBJ1-1|NA|TRBV6-1|NA
CAGAGAGMNTEAFF
TGTGCCGGTGCTGGGGCGGGAATGAACACTGAAGCTTTCTTT
>TRBJ2-1|NA|TRBV6-5|NA
CASSPEGLGQFF
TGTGCCAGCAGTCCCGAAGGGCTGGGGCAGTTCTTC
>TRBJ2-7|few|TRBV7-9|NA
CASSFGGTASHEQYF
TGTGCCAGCAGCTTTGGCGGGACAGCCTCCCACGAGCAGTACTTC
>TRBJ1-1|once|TRBV5-6|NA
CASSLEPVSTEAFF
TGTGCCAGCAGCTTGGAACCGGTGAGCACTGAAGCTTTCTTT
>TRBJ2-2|few|TRBV25-1|NA
CASSSPPNTGELFF
TGTGCCAGCAGTTCGCCACCAAACACCGGGGAGCTGTTTTTT
>TRBJ2-7|NA|TRBV29-1|NA
CSVVGGQGETYEQYF
TGCAGCGTCGTAGGGGGGCAGGGTGAAACCTACGAGCAGTACTTC
>TRBJ1-6|NA|TRBV5-1|NA
CASSLVGDNSPLHF
TGCGCCAGCAGCTTAGTAGGGGACAATTCACCCCTCCACTTT
>TRBJ2-5|NA|TRBV29-1|NA
CSVEFHAQETQYF
TGCAGCGTTGAGTTCCACGCCCAAGAGACCCAGTACTTC
>TRBJ2-1|NA|TRBV29-1|NA
CSVEGDPGEIPSLNEQFF
TGCAGCGTTGAAGGGGACCCGGGGGAGATTCCTTCTCTCAATGAGCAGTTCTTC
>TRBJ2-7|once|TRBV6-5|NA
CASNSGDSYYEQYF
TGTGCCAGCAATTCGGGGGACAGTTACTACGAGCAGTACTTC
>TRBJ2-7|NA|TRBV5-6|NA
CASSLGVAYEQYF
TGTGCCAGCAGCTTGGGGGTAGCCTACGAGCAGTACTTC
>TRBJ2-3|NA|TRBV11-2|NA
CASRGEAGVDTQYF
TGTGCCAGCAGGGGGGAGGCCGGGGTGGATACGCAGTATTTT
>TRBJ2-1|NA|TRBV30|NA
CAWSPLLYEQFF
TGTGCCTGGAGTCCCCTTTTGTATGAGCAGTTCTTC
>TRBJ1-2|NA|TRBV29-1|NA
CSVPEYGVGLGNYGYTF
TGCAGCGTCCCAGAATACGGGGTGGGACTGGGTAACTATGGCTACACCTTC
>TRBJ2-2|NA|TRBV9|NA
CASSVWGTGELFF
TGTGCCAGCAGCGTATGGGGCACCGGGGAGCTGTTTTTT
>TRBJ1-2|NA|TRBV19|NA
CASNKPTAGLYGYTF
TGTGCCAGTAATAAACCGACGGCAGGACTCTATGGCTACACCTTC
>TRBJ1-2|few|TRBV28|NA
CASSWDGPYGYTF
TGTGCCAGCAGTTGGGACGGCCCCTATGGCTACACCTTC